These T cell receptor beta chains were read from a single sample in a study of T-cell reconstitution after alpha-beta-depleted transplantation in children. A single record per CDR3 protein comes from TCRdb applying MiXCR to the PCR reads. The table has 95,000 to 150,000 distinct CDR3 sequences, 20% to 25% seen once. Sequencing was performed on PBMCs, mostly from graft donor cells, taken 180 days after TCRalphabeta/CD19-depleted stem cell transplant. These receptors were taken from a male patient aged 2-15 years who had a stem cell transplant for chronic granulomatous disease, so the T cells may come from the graft donor. Both conserved end residues are part of each CDR3. Fields, in order: V gene, D gene, J gene, clone size, CDR3 protein, CDR3 DNA. The D gene is left open where the match is weak. For some rows the clone size is stated as once, few or many, or as a class when expanded; others skip it.

>TRBV5-4|NA|TRBJ2-2|many
CASSLRSGGTGELFF
TGTGCCAGCAGCTTAAGGTCCGGCGGGACCGGGGAGCTGTTTTTT
>TRBV29-1|NA|TRBJ2-4|many
CSALDLDIQYF
TGCAGCGCGTTAGATCTGGACATTCAGTACTTC
>TRBV6-2/TRBV6-3|NA|TRBJ2-7|many
CASSSTPRDEQYF
TGTGCCAGCAGTTCCACACCTAGAGACGAGCAGTACTTC
>TRBV7-2|NA|TRBJ2-7|few
CASSLATYEQYF
TGTGCCAGCAGCTTAGCCACCTACGAGCAGTACTTC
>TRBV3-1|NA|TRBJ2-1|many
CASSQRRNEQFF
TGTGCCAGCAGCCAAAGAAGAAATGAGCAGTTCTTC
>TRBV29-1|NA|TRBJ2-7|many
CSVRGYEQYF
TGCAGCGTTCGGGGCTACGAGCAGTACTTC
>TRBV28|TRBD1|TRBJ2-3|many
CASSLFSFFRDRGTDTQYF
TGTGCCAGCAGTTTATTTTCCTTTTTCCGGGACAGGGGAACAGATACGCAGTATTTT
>TRBV5-8|TRBD1|TRBJ2-2|NA
CASSQGQANTGELFF
TGTGCCAGCAGCCAGGGACAGGCAAACACCGGGGAGCTGTTTTTT
>TRBV29-1|NA|TRBJ2-2|few
CSVEGTQNTGELFF
TGCAGCGTTGAAGGGACACAGAACACCGGGGAGCTGTTTTTT
>TRBV27|NA|TRBJ2-3|few
CASSFRGVGVSGQGGDTQYF
TGTGCCAGCAGTTTTAGGGGGGTTGGGGTGTCTGGTCAGGGGGGAGATACGCAGTATTTT
>TRBV27|NA|TRBJ2-3|many
CASSTIDRPAHTDTQYF
TGTGCCAGCAGCACTATCGACAGGCCTGCACACACAGATACGCAGTATTTT
>TRBV5-6|NA|TRBJ2-3|many
CASSFSEKRSTDTQYF
TGTGCCAGCAGCTTCTCTGAAAAGCGGAGCACAGATACGCAGTATTTT
>TRBV15|NA|TRBJ2-2|NA
CATSRDRFSTGSNTGELFF
TGTGCCACCAGCAGAGATCGTTTCTCAACAGGTTCGAACACCGGGGAGCTGTTTTTT